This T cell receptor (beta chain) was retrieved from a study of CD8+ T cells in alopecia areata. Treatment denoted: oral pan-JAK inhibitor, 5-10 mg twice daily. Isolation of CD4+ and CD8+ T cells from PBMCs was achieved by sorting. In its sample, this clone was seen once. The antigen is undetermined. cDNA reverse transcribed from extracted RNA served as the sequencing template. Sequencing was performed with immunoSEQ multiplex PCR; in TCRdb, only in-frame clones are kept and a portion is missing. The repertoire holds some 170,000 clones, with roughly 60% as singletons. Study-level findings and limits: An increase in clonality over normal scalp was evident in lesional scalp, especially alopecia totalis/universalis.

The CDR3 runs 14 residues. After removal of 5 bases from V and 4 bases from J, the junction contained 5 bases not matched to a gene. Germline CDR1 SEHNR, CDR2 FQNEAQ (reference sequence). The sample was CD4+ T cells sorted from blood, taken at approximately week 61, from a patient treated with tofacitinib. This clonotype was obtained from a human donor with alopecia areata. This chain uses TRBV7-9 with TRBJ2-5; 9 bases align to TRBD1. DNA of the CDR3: TGTGCCAGCAGCCCGGGACAGGGCAGAGAGACCCAGTACTTC. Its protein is CASSPGQGRETQYF.